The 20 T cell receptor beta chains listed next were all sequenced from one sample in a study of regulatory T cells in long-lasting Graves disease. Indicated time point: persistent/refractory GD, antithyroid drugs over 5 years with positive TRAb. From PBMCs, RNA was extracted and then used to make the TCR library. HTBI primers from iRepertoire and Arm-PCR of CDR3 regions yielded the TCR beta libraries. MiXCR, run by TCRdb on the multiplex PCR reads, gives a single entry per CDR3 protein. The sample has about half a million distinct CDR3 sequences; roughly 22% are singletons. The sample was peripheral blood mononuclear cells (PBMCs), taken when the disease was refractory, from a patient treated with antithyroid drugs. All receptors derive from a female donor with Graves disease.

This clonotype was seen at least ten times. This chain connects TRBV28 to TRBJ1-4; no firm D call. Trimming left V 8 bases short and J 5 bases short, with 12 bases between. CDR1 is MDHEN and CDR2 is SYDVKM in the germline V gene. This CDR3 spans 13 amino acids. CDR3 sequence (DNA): TGTGCCAGCGGCGAACAGTTGAATGAAAAACTGTTTTTT. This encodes CASGEQLNEKLFF.

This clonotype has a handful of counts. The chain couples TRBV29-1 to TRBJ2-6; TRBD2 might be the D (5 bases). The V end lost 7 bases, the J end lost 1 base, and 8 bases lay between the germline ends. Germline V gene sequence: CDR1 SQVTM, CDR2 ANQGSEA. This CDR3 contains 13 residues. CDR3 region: CSGIASGANVLTF. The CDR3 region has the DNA TGCAGCGGTATAGCGTCTGGGGCCAACGTCCTGACTTTC.

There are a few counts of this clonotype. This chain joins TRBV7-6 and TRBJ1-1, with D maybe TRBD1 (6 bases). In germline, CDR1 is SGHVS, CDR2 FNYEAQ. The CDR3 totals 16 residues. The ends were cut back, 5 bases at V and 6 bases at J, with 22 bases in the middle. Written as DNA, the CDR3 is TGTGCCAGCAGCCCGACGGGGGAGGCGGGGGGCGCTGAAGCTTTCTTT. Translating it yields CASSPTGEAGGAEAFF.

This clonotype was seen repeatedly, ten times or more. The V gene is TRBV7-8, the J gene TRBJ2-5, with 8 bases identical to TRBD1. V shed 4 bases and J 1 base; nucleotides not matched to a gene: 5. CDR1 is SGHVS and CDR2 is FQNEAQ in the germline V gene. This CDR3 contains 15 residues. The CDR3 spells CASSSRQGLQETQYF. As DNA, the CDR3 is TGTGCCAGCAGCTCTAGACAGGGGCTCCAAGAGACCCAGTACTTC.

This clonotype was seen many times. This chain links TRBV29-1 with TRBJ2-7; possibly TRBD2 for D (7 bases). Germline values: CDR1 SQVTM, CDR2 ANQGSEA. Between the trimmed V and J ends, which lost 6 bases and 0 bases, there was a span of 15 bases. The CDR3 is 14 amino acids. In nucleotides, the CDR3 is TGCAGCGTGGACAGCGGGGACTACTCCTACGAGCAGTACTTC. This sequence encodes CSVDSGDYSYEQYF.

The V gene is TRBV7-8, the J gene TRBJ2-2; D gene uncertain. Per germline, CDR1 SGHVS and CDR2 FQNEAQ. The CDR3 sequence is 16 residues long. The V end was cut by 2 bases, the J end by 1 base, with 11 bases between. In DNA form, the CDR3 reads TGTGCCAGCAGCTTATTCGGCTTCGGGAACACCGGGGAGCTGTTTTTT. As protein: CASSLFGFGNTGELFF. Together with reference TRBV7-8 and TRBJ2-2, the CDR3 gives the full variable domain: GAGVSQSPRYKVAKRGQDVALRCDPISGHVSLFWYQQALGQGPEFLTYFQNEAQLDKSGLPSDRFFAERPEGSVSTLKIQRTQQEDSAVYLCASSLFGFGNTGELFFGEGSRLTVL.

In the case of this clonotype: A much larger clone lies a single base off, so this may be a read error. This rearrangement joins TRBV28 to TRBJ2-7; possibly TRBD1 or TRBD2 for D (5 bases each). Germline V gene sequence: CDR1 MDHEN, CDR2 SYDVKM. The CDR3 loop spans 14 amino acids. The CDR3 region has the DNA TGTGCGAGTGGCCGGGACCGGAGCCCCTACGAGCAGTACTTC. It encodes CASGRDRSPYEQYF.

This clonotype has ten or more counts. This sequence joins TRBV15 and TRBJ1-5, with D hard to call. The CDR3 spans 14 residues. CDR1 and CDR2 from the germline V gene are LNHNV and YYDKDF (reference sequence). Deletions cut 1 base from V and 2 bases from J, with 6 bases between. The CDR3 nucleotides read TGTGCCACCAGCAGAGGGGGAGGCAATCAGCCCCAGCATTTT. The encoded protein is CATSRGGGNQPQHF.

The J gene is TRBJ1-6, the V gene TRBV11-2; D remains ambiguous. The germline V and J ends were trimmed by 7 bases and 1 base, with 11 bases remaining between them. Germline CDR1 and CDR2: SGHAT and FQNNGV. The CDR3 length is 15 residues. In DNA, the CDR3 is TGTGCCAGCACCATGGGCATATCCTATAATTCACCCCTCCACTTT. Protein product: CASTMGISYNSPLHF. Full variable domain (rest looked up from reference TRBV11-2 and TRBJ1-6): EAGVAQSPRYKIIEKRQSVAFWCNPISGHATLYWYQQILGQGPKLLIQFQNNGVVDDSQLPKDRFSAERLKGVDSTLKIQPAKLEDSAVYLCASTMGISYNSPLHFGNGTRLTVT.

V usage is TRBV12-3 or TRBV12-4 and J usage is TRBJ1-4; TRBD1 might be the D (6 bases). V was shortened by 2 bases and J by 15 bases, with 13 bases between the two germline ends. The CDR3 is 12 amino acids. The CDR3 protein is CASSLPRSGVFF. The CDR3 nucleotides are TGTGCCAGCAGTTTACCCCGGTCAGGGGTGTTTTTT.

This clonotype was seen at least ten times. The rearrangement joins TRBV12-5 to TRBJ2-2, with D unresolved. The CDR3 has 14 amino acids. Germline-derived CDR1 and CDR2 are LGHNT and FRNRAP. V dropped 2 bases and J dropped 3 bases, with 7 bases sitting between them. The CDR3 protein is CASGLYGDTGELFF. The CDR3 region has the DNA TGTGCTAGTGGTTTGTATGGGGACACCGGGGAGCTGTTTTTT.

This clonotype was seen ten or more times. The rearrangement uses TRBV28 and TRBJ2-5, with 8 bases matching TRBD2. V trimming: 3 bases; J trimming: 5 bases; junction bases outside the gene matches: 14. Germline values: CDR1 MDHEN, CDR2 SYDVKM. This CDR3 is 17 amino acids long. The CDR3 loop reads CASSLDAGGAGTETQYF. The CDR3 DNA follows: TGTGCCAGCAGTTTGGATGCGGGAGGTGCCGGAACGGAGACCCAGTACTTC.

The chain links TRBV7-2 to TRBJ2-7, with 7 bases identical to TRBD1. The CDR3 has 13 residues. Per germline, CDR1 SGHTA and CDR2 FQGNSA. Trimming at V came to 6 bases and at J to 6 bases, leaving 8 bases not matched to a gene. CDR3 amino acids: CASSRDRDGEQYF. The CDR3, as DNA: TGTGCCAGCAGTCGAGACAGGGATGGCGAGCAGTACTTC.

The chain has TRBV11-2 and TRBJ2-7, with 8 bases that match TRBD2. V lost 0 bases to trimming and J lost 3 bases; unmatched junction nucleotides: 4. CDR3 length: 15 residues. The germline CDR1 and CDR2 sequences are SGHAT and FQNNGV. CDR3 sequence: CASSLDLSGDYEQYF. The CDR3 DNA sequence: TGTGCCAGCAGCTTAGATCTTAGCGGGGACTACGAGCAGTACTTC.

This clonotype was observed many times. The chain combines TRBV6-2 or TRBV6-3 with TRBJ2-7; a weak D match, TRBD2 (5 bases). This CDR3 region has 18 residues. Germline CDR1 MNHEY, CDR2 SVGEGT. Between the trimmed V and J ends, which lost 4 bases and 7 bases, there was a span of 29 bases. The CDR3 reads CASSSGLGTAHAKNEQYF. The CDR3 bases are TGTGCCAGCAGTTCCGGACTGGGCACCGCCCATGCAAAGAATGAGCAGTACTTC.

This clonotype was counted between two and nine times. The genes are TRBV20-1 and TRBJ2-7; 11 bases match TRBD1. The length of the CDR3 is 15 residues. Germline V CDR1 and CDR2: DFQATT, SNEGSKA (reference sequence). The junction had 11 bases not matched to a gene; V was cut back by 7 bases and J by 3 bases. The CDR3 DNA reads TGCAGTGGGGTGCCGGGGACAGGGGGATTCTACGAGCAGTACTTC. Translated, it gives CSGVPGTGGFYEQYF.

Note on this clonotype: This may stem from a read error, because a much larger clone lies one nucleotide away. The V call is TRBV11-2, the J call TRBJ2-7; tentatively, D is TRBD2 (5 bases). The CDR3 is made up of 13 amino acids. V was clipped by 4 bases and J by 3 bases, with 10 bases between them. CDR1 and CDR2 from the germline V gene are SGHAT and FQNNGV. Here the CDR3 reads CASSSTRDYEQYF. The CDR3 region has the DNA TGTGCCAGCAGCTCAACGAGGGACTACGAGCAGTACTTC.

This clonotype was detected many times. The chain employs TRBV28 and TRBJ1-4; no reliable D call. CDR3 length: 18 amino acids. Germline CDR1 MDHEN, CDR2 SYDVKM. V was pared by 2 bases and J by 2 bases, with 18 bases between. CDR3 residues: CASSLAPWPSGTNEKLFF. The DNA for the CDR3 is TGTGCCAGCAGTTTAGCCCCCTGGCCCAGCGGGACTAATGAAAAACTGTTTTTT.

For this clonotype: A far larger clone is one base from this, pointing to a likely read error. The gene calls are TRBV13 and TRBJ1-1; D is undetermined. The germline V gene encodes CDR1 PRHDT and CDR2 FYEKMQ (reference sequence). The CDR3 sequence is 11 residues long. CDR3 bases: TGTGCCAGCAGCTTAGGCACTGAACCTTTCTTT. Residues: CASSLGTEPFF.

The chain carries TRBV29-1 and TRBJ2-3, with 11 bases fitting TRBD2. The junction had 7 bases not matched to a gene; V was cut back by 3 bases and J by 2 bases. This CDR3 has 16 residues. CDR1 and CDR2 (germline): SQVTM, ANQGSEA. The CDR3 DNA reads TGCAGCGTTGAGAAGGGGACTAGCGGCTACACAGATACGCAGTATTTT. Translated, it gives CSVEKGTSGYTDTQYF.